This is a list of T cell receptor beta chains from one sample in a study of blood T cells in healthy people across ages. TCRdb re-analysed the 5' RACE reads in MiXCR, keeping a single row per CDR3 protein. The sample lists roughly 1,800,000 distinct CDR3 sequences, roughly 52% occurring once. Sequenced: blood. The receptors stem from a woman aged 35 to 49 in good health. The conserved cysteine and the conserved F or W are not part of the CDR3 here. D genes are given only for firm matches.

TRBJ2-5 | TRBV9 | TRBD2 | ASSSGISGEETQY
TRBJ2-5 | TRBV29-1 | NA | SVPAGQETQY
TRBJ2-7 | TRBV29-1 | TRBD1 | SVPSTGVRPRSYEQY
TRBJ2-5 | TRBV5-1 | TRBD2 | ASSWSSGGMETQY
TRBJ1-5 | TRBV5-6 | NA | ASSFGAGELDQPQH
TRBJ2-7 | TRBV11-2 | NA | ASSLSNSVSYEQY
TRBJ2-5 | TRBV7-6 | NA | ASSLAQGPETQY
TRBJ2-3 | TRBV3-1 | NA | ASSQDNRATETQY
TRBJ2-7 | TRBV7-9 | TRBD1 | ASSSNRPGDRGTSYEQY
TRBJ1-1 | TRBV29-1 | NA | SAERHTEAF
TRBJ2-3 | TRBV27 | NA | ASSLRSQRDTQY
TRBJ2-3 | TRBV5-1 | TRBD2 | ASSLVAGGPSTDTQY
TRBJ2-3 | TRBV4-2 | NA | ASSQGGDSGTDTQY
TRBJ2-6 | TRBV15 | NA | ATSRGDRPLSGANVLT
TRBJ2-2 | TRBV12-5 | TRBD1 | ASGLERTGATGELF
TRBJ1-6 | TRBV20-1 | TRBD1 | SARDVIQGASNSPLH
TRBJ2-7 | TRBV6-5 | TRBD2 | ASSYSKRGNSYEQY
TRBJ1-2 | TRBV28 | TRBD1 | ASSLTGGRGYT
TRBJ1-1 | TRBV7-2 | NA | ASSSGRLNTEAF
TRBJ2-1 | TRBV29-1 | TRBD1 | SVATGGYNEQF
TRBJ2-6 | TRBV12-3/TRBV12-4 | NA | ASSSQRGGANVLT
TRBJ2-3 | TRBV9 | NA | ASSVLRTVTDTQY
TRBJ2-3 | TRBV20-1 | TRBD2 | SASRYSGGTDTQY
TRBJ2-5 | TRBV13 | TRBD1 | ASSLGTGAEETQY
TRBJ2-7 | TRBV4-3 | NA | ASSQDEGSGASSYEQY
TRBJ2-5 | TRBV6-5 | TRBD1 | ASRETGVWKETQY
TRBJ1-2 | TRBV27 | NA | ASSPDSAGAGGYT
TRBJ2-7 | TRBV6-2/TRBV6-3 | NA | ASRYPGYEQY
NA | TRBV25-1 | TRBD1 | ASSELGQAYEQY
TRBJ2-7 | TRBV5-1 | NA | ASSPRGTLVYEQY
TRBJ2-5 | TRBV7-2 | TRBD2 | ASSLGGRAQETQY
TRBJ2-5 | TRBV20-1 | TRBD2 | SARFQRGAETQY
TRBJ2-1 | TRBV5-1 | NA | ASSFGGVGSYNEQF
TRBJ2-5 | TRBV20-1 | TRBD2 | SARVGGAFETQY
TRBJ2-7 | TRBV12-3/TRBV12-4 | NA | ASSRTIGQVSYEQY
TRBJ2-7 | TRBV7-2 | TRBD2 | ASSLAPSGPYEQY
TRBJ1-2 | TRBV27 | TRBD1 | ASTSIGQAYGYT
TRBJ2-3 | TRBV29-1 | NA | SVADGEHTQY
TRBJ1-2 | TRBV7-2 | TRBD1 | ASSENRGRGYT
TRBJ2-7 | TRBV20-1 | NA | SASRDPRSYEQY
TRBJ1-6 | TRBV20-1 | TRBD1 | SAIGDRDNSPLH
TRBJ2-1 | TRBV6-5 | NA | ASSYFAGSNEQF
TRBJ2-1 | TRBV7-2 | TRBD2 | ASSSGLAGGLGYNEQF
TRBJ2-1 | TRBV29-1 | NA | SVESGNEQF
TRBJ2-1 | TRBV7-2 | TRBD2 | ASSFLAGAPYNEQF
TRBJ1-2 | TRBV28 | TRBD1 | ASSNTGGDGYT
TRBJ2-6 | TRBV28 | NA | ASRGFSGGANVLT
TRBJ2-3 | TRBV5-5 | NA | ASSLAAPDTQY
TRBJ1-5 | TRBV20-1 | TRBD1 | SARDPNEGAQPQH
TRBJ2-4 | TRBV5-6 | TRBD1 | ASSLALQGLKNIQY
TRBJ2-1 | TRBV9 | TRBD2 | ASSPRTSGQFIEQF
TRBJ2-7 | TRBV7-2 | TRBD1 | ASSLAGDRIYEQY
NA | TRBV20-1 | NA | SAPDSLPTTYEQY
TRBJ2-1 | TRBV7-9 | NA | ACSLIAGISYNEQF
TRBJ2-3 | TRBV20-1 | NA | SARWVEGTDTQY